One sample yielded the 24 T cell receptor beta chains listed below, sequenced in a study of radiation and T cells in renal cell carcinoma. Sequenced by immunoSEQ multiplex PCR; TCRdb stores in-frame clones only, minus some. The repertoire includes more than 11,000 clones, around 60% of them detected once, and 10% to 15% sits in the top ten. This sample's treatment: treatment-naive control, cytoreductive nephrectomy. This specimen consisted of tumor tissue, obtained from a patient whose treatment was nephrectomy without radiotherapy. These receptors all stem from a man aged 45-60 years with renal cell carcinoma.

This rearrangement joins TRBV6-5 to TRBJ2-7, with 9 bases fitting TRBD2. CDR3 size: 15 residues. J was trimmed by 3 bases and V by 2 bases; bases with no gene match: 5. CDR1 is MNHEY, CDR2 SVGAGI, per germline. CDR3 residues: CASSYKAGGLYEQYF. DNA of the CDR3: TGTGCCAGCAGTTACAAAGCGGGGGGACTCTACGAGCAGTACTTC.

This clone was observed a handful of times. The V gene is TRBV7-9, the J gene TRBJ2-1; the match to TRBD1 covers 11 bases. This CDR3 comprises 15 residues. Germline-derived CDR1 and CDR2 are SEHNR and FQNEAQ (reference sequence). Losses at the gene ends were 3 bases for V and 6 bases for J; bases not matched to a gene: 4. CDR3 in amino acids: CASSFSGTGGNEQFF. The CDR3 region has the DNA TGTGCCAGCAGCTTTTCCGGGACAGGGGGCAATGAGCAGTTCTTC. The whole variable domain, filled in from reference TRBV7-9 and TRBJ2-1, reads DTGVSQNPRHKITKRGQNVTFRCDPISEHNRLYWYRQTLGQGPEFLTYFQNEAQLEKSRLLSDRFSAERPKGSFSTLEIQRTEQGDSAMYLCASSFSGTGGNEQFFGPGTRLTVL.

DNA of the CDR3: TGTGCCAGTAGTATACAGAGGCAAAATCAGCCCCAGCATTTT. Translated: CASSIQRQNQPQHF. The chain carries TRBV19 and TRBJ1-5; D remains unclear. The CDR3 runs to 14 residues. CDR1 is LNHDA, CDR2 SQIVND, per germline (reference sequence). V was shortened by 2 bases and J by 4 bases, with 9 bases between the two germline ends.

Only a few counts were recorded for this clone. The rearrangement uses TRBV19 and TRBJ2-7; D uncertain. CDR3 length equals 15 residues. Between the trimmed V and J ends, which lost 0 bases and 3 bases, there was a span of 12 bases. Germline assignment: CDR1 LNHDA and CDR2 SQIVND (reference sequence). This chain's CDR3 is CASSIDYNVRYEQYF. In DNA form, the CDR3 reads TGTGCCAGTAGTATAGATTACAATGTCCGCTACGAGCAGTACTTC.

The V and J genes are TRBV6-5 and TRBJ2-6; tentative D call: TRBD2 (6 bases). With 6 bases removed from V and 1 base from J, the gap between germline ends came to 10 bases. The CDR3 has 15 amino acids. From germline, CDR1 is MNHEY and CDR2 SVGAGI. The CDR3 nucleotides read TGTGCCAGCAGCCTGGGAGGTTCTGGGGCCAACGTCCTGACTTTC. It translates to CASSLGGSGANVLTF.

This clone turned up a few times. The CDR3 DNA sequence: TGCGCCAGCAGTCAAACGGACAGGGCTAACAATGAGCAGTTCTTC. Its protein product is CASSQTDRANNEQFF. The chain uses TRBV5-1 and TRBJ2-1; TRBD1 agrees at 8 bases. Germline V CDR1 and CDR2: SGHRS, YFSETQ. J was trimmed by 5 bases and V by 5 bases; bases with no gene match: 9. The CDR3 is 15 amino acids.

This clone was observed a handful of times. The chain uses TRBV18 and TRBJ2-7; 10 nucleotides align to TRBD1. V gave up 1 base and J gave up 2 bases; unmatched junction bases: 2. Germline CDR1 KGHSH, CDR2 LQKENI. The CDR3 extends over 15 amino acids. The CDR3: CASSPQTGGPYEQYF. In nucleotides, the CDR3 is TGTGCCAGCTCACCACAGACAGGGGGCCCCTACGAGCAGTACTTC. The full variable domain, with the rest looked up from reference TRBV18 and TRBJ2-7, is NAGVMQNPRHLVRRRGQEARLRCSPMKGHSHVYWYRQLPEEGLKFMVYLQKENIIDESGMPKERFSAEFPKEGPSILRIQQVVRGDSAAYFCASSPQTGGPYEQYFGPGTRLTVT.

V gene TRBV30 combines with J gene TRBJ2-7; TRBD1 aligns across 9 bases. CDR1 GTSNPN and CDR2 SVGIG come from the germline V gene (reference sequence). J was trimmed by 9 bases and V by 3 bases; bases with no gene match: 15. The CDR3 is 15 residues long. The CDR3 nucleotides are TGTGCCTGGAGCCGAAGGACAGGGGACTCACGAGGGCAGTACTTC. This sequence encodes CAWSRRTGDSRGQYF.

This clone is labeled medium-sized. The chain has TRBV4-1 and TRBJ1-1; D remains ambiguous. V lost 3 bases and J 2 bases, leaving 7 bases between the germline ends. The CDR3 runs to 13 residues. CDR1 is MGHRA and CDR2 is YSYEKL in the germline V gene. CDR3 bases: TGCGCCAGCAGCCACCCCCTTAACACTGAAGCTTTCTTT. Protein sequence: CASSHPLNTEAFF.

In DNA, the CDR3 is TGTGCCAGCAGTGAGGACGAGAGGGAGCTGTTTAAGGCGAACACCGGGGAGCTGTTTTTT. This translates into CASSEDERELFKANTGELFF. This chain joins TRBV2 and TRBJ2-2; TRBD2 is a possible D gene (5 bases). In germline, CDR1 is SNHLY, CDR2 FYNNEI. This CDR3 has 20 amino acids. V dropped 3 bases and J dropped 0 bases, with 23 bases sitting between them.

This chain links TRBV6-5 with TRBJ1-2; 8 bases agree with TRBD1. In germline, CDR1 is MNHEY, CDR2 SVGAGI. Trimming removed 5 bases from V and 7 bases from J; junction bases left unmatched: 9. The CDR3 is made up of 14 amino acids. The CDR3 coding sequence is TGTGCCAGCAGTGCGCCGACAGGGGAGCGTGGCTACACCTTC. Protein: CASSAPTGERGYTF.

The chain combines TRBV5-5 with TRBJ1-1; possible D gene TRBD1, 5 bases. V was cut by 2 bases and J by 3 bases, with 11 bases left in between. This CDR3 has 14 amino acids. Germline CDR1 reads SGHKS; CDR2 reads YYEKEE (reference sequence). The CDR3 sequence: CASSLRWGDTEAFF. The CDR3 nucleotides read TGTGCCAGCAGCTTACGGTGGGGCGACACTGAAGCTTTCTTT.

This clone appeared a single time. The chain recombines TRBV6-5 with TRBJ1-2; TRBD1 aligns across 8 bases. J was trimmed by 4 bases and V by 4 bases; bases with no gene match: 8. This CDR3 contains 15 residues. Germline values: CDR1 MNHEY, CDR2 SVGAGI. CDR3 nucleotides: TGTGCCAGCAGTTCCCACGGACAGGGCGGCTATGGCTACACCTTC. Its translation is CASSSHGQGGYGYTF.

The V and J genes are TRBV5-1 and TRBJ1-2, with a weak D call TRBD1 (6 bases). Trimming took 0 bases from V and 5 from J, leaving 11 bases between them. CDR3 size: 14 residues. CDR1 is SGHRS, CDR2 YFSETQ, per germline. CDR3 loop: CASSLEPGAYGYTF. DNA of the CDR3: TGCGCCAGCAGCTTGGAACCAGGGGCGTATGGCTACACCTTC.

By share of the sample, this clone is medium-sized. This chain connects TRBV2 to TRBJ2-1; 8 nucleotides line up with TRBD1. This CDR3 has 14 residues. V dropped 6 bases and J dropped 12; count of bases not matched to a gene: 13. Germline CDR1 and CDR2: SNHLY and FYNNEI. Here the CDR3 reads CASRAGTGVIWQFF. In DNA, the CDR3 is TGTGCCAGCAGGGCCGGGACAGGAGTCATTTGGCAGTTCTTC.

By frequency in the sample, this clone is medium-sized. This chain joins TRBV29-1 and TRBJ1-1, with D possibly matching TRBD1 (6 bases). This CDR3 spans 14 amino acids. The germline V gene encodes CDR1 SQVTM and CDR2 ANQGSEA. V shed 7 bases and J shed 0 bases, with 15 bases lying between them. CDR3 protein: CSAVEGGLNTEAFF. The CDR3 DNA sequence: TGCAGCGCGGTGGAGGGGGGTCTGAACACTGAAGCTTTCTTT.

CDR3 bases: TGCGCCAGCAGCTTACAGGGGGGAGGCACTGAAGCTTTCTTT. Encoded protein: CASSLQGGGTEAFF. The chain joins TRBV5-1 to TRBJ1-1; the match to TRBD1 covers 8 bases. J was trimmed by 4 bases and V by 2 bases; bases with no gene match: 4. Germline assignment: CDR1 SGHRS and CDR2 YFSETQ. The CDR3 is made up of 14 amino acids.

The V call is TRBV5-1, the J call TRBJ2-3; 10 bases agree with TRBD2. CDR1 SGHRS and CDR2 YFSETQ come from the germline V gene. The junction had 3 bases not matched to a gene; V was cut back by 0 bases and J by 2 bases. The CDR3 totals 16 residues. CDR3 in DNA: TGCGCCAGCAGCTTGGGTAGCGGGGGGAACACAGATACGCAGTATTTT. This encodes CASSLGSGGNTDTQYF. The full variable domain, with the rest looked up from reference TRBV5-1 and TRBJ2-3, is KAGVTQTPRYLIKTRGQQVTLSCSPISGHRSVSWYQQTPGQGLQFLFEYFSETQRNKGNFPGRFSGRQFSNSRSEMNVSTLELGDSALYLCASSLGSGGNTDTQYFGPGTRLTVL.

This clone appeared a single time. The rearrangement links TRBV19 to TRBJ2-2, with TRBD1 as a possible D gene (7 bases). V was cut by 5 bases and J by 7 bases, with 11 bases left in between. The CDR3 is 13 residues long. Per the germline V gene, CDR1 is LNHDA and CDR2 is SQIVND (reference sequence). The CDR3 nucleotides are TGTGCCAGTAGTCAGGGGGAGGTCGGGGAGCTGTTTTTT. Protein product: CASSQGEVGELFF.

The rearrangement joins TRBV2 to TRBJ1-3, with 7 nucleotides matching TRBD1. With 6 bases clipped from V and 2 bases from J, the junction kept 7 bases outside the gene matches. The germline V gene encodes CDR1 SNHLY and CDR2 FYNNEI. The CDR3 has 15 residues. The CDR3 spells CASRANRGPGNTIYF. CDR3 DNA: TGTGCCAGCAGGGCGAACAGGGGACCTGGAAACACCATATATTTT.

This clone was counted between two and nine times. The sample holds other DNA sequences that translate to the same CDR3. The chain carries TRBV5-1 and TRBJ1-1, with D uncertain. The CDR3 has 14 amino acids. With 4 bases removed from V and 1 base from J, the gap between germline ends came to 11 bases. CDR1 SGHRS and CDR2 YFSETQ come from the germline V gene. The chain's CDR3 is CASSTRTANTEAFF. Here the CDR3 DNA reads TGCGCCAGCAGCACTCGGACGGCGAACACTGAAGCTTTCTTT.

V is TRBV2 and J is TRBJ1-6; D remains ambiguous. Germline loops: CDR1 SNHLY, CDR2 FYNNEI. V dropped 2 bases and J dropped 0 bases, with 8 bases sitting between them. This CDR3 region has 16 residues. In nucleotides, the CDR3 is TGTGCCAGCAGTGAAAAAGATTACTCCTATAATTCACCCCTCCACTTT. As protein: CASSEKDYSYNSPLHF. Drawing the rest from reference TRBV2 and TRBJ1-6, the complete variable domain is EPEVTQTPSHQVTQMGQEVILRCVPISNHLYFYWYRQILGQKVEFLVSFYNNEISEKSEIFDDQFSVERPDGSNFTLKIRSTKLEDSAMYFCASSEKDYSYNSPLHFGNGTRLTVT.

The rearrangement links TRBV10-3 to TRBJ2-3; D remains unclear. The CDR3 totals 14 residues. The germline V gene has CDR1 ENHRY and CDR2 SYGVKD. V gave up 0 bases and J gave up 2 bases, with 6 bases separating them. The CDR3 DNA reads TGTGCCATCAGTGAGTCTAAGTCCACAGATACGCAGTATTTT. Translated: CAISESKSTDTQYF.

The chain recombines TRBV5-1 with TRBJ1-2; 7 bases fit TRBD1. The CDR3 runs to 16 residues. V lost 4 bases and J lost 0; bases outside the gene matches: 9. From germline, CDR1 is SGHRS and CDR2 YFSETQ. The chain's CDR3 is CASSQSSGTANYGYTF. CDR3 sequence (DNA): TGCGCCAGCAGCCAATCTTCCGGGACAGCTAACTATGGCTACACCTTC.